This entry lists 11 T cell receptor beta chains sequenced from one sample in a study of blood T cells in healthy people across ages. Together with a sample-barcoded 5' primer, a J-beta primer mix was included in a second PCR lasting about 7 to 11 cycles. TCRdb re-analysed the 5' RACE reads in MiXCR, keeping a single row per CDR3 protein. The sample has about 1.8 million distinct CDR3 sequences; roughly 49% are singletons. The sequencing input was blood. These receptor sequences come from a woman aged 40-49 years in good health.

This clonotype occurred a few times. The gene calls are TRBV4-3 and TRBJ1-2, with a tentative D call TRBD1 (6 bases). Per the germline V gene, CDR1 is LGHNA and CDR2 is YSLEER. CDR3 length equals 14 residues. Between the trimmed V and J ends, which lost 4 bases and 5 bases, there was a span of 14 bases. The DNA of the CDR3 is TGCGCCAGCAGCCCCACGACAGGAGTATATGGCTACACCTTC. It encodes CASSPTTGVYGYTF.

V gene TRBV4-1 combines with J gene TRBJ2-5; no firm D call. CDR3 size: 14 residues. The V and J ends lost 4 bases and 3 bases respectively, with 12 bases between them. Germline V gene data show CDR1 as MGHRA and CDR2 as YSYEKL. In DNA, the CDR3 is TGCGCCAGCAGCCTTAGGGTTGCAAAAGAGACCCAGTACTTC. Encoded protein: CASSLRVAKETQYF.

The chain uses TRBV20-1 and TRBJ2-5; 8 bases line up with TRBD1. CDR3 size: 15 residues. J was trimmed by 5 bases and V by 6 bases; bases with no gene match: 14. Germline lookup yields CDR1 DFQATT and CDR2 SNEGSKA (reference sequence). The CDR3 spells CSATSRTGRGETQYF. The CDR3 DNA follows: TGCAGTGCCACCTCTAGGACAGGGAGAGGGGAGACCCAGTACTTC.

This clonotype was detected a few times. The chain links TRBV28 to TRBJ2-4; D might be TRBD1 (6 bases). V shed 2 bases and J shed 0 bases, with 11 bases lying between them. The CDR3 consists of 16 residues. Germline V gives CDR1 MDHEN, CDR2 SYDVKM. The CDR3 DNA reads TGTGCCAGCAGTTTAAGACAGGAGGTAGCCAAAAACATTCAGTACTTC. Amino acid sequence: CASSLRQEVAKNIQYF.

The chain links TRBV5-1 to TRBJ2-1; possible D gene TRBD2, 6 bases. Germline CDR1 is SGHRS and CDR2 is YFSETQ. This CDR3 is 17 amino acids long. V lost 1 base, J lost 4 bases, and 18 bases lay in between. The CDR3 nucleotides are TGCGCCAGCAGCTTGTCAAATTCGGGGGTCATGTACAATGAGCAGTTCTTC. Encoded protein: CASSLSNSGVMYNEQFF.

The J gene is TRBJ2-1, the V gene TRBV7-9, with a tentative D call TRBD2 (6 bases). Looked up from germline, CDR1 is SEHNR and CDR2 is FQNEAQ (reference sequence). The ends were cut back, 8 bases at V and 9 bases at J, with 23 bases in the middle. This CDR3 comprises 15 residues. The CDR3 DNA follows: TGTGCCAGCTCTCCGTCAGGGTGGGGGGAGATTGAGCAGTTCTTC. It specifies CASSPSGWGEIEQFF.

V gene TRBV12-3 or TRBV12-4 combines with J gene TRBJ2-3; perhaps D is TRBD1 or TRBD2 (7 bases each). The V and J ends lost 2 bases and 4 bases respectively, with 16 bases between them. There are 16 residues in the CDR3. The CDR3 region has the DNA TGTGCCAGCAGTTTAAGCGGGACAGTGGTAGCAGATACGCAGTATTTT. This sequence encodes CASSLSGTVVADTQYF.

The J gene is TRBJ1-2, the V gene TRBV6-5; the D gene is possibly TRBD1 (5 bases). Trimming pared 2 bases from V and 2 bases from J, leaving 9 bases between. The CDR3 spans 14 residues. Germline V gives CDR1 MNHEY, CDR2 SVGAGI. The CDR3 sequence is CASSYEGSNYGYTF. CDR3 DNA sequence: TGTGCCAGCAGTTACGAGGGGAGCAACTATGGCTACACCTTC.

This clonotype was seen only a few times. The CDR3 nucleotides read TGTGCCAGCAGCCCGTATGGGACTAGCGTTTTGGAGACCCAGTACTTC. Translated, it gives CASSPYGTSVLETQYF. The V gene is TRBV7-2, the J gene TRBJ2-5; 10 positions match TRBD2. Trimming at V came to 5 bases and at J to 5 bases, leaving 11 bases not matched to a gene. Germline assignment: CDR1 SGHTA and CDR2 FQGNSA. The CDR3 is 16 amino acids.

The chain joins TRBV7-2 to TRBJ2-3; TRBD2 matches at 11 bases. Unmatched junction bases numbered 3, after V lost 8 bases and J lost 2 bases. CDR1 SGHTA and CDR2 FQGNSA come from the germline V gene. This CDR3 is 14 amino acids long. The CDR3 DNA reads as TGTGCCAGCCAGGGACTAGCGGTCACAGATACGCAGTATTTT. Protein product: CASQGLAVTDTQYF.

The chain has TRBV6-4 and TRBJ1-4; D is ambiguous. The CDR3 has 15 amino acids. The germline V gene has CDR1 MRHNA and CDR2 SNTAGT. V lost 2 bases and J lost 1, with 8 bases in between. The CDR3 loop reads CASSDRGGTNEKLFF. Written as DNA, the CDR3 is TGTGCCAGCAGTGACCGGGGAGGAACTAATGAAAAACTGTTTTTT.